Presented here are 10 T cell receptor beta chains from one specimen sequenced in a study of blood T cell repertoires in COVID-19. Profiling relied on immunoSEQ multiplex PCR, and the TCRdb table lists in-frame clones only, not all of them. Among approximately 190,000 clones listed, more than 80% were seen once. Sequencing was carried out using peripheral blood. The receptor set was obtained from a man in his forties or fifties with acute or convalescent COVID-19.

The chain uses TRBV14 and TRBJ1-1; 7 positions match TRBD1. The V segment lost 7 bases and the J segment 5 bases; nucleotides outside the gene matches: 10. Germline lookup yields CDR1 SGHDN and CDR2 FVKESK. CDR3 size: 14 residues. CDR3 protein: CASTPTGMSTEAFF. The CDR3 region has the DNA TGTGCCAGCACCCCGACAGGGATGTCGACTGAAGCTTTCTTT.

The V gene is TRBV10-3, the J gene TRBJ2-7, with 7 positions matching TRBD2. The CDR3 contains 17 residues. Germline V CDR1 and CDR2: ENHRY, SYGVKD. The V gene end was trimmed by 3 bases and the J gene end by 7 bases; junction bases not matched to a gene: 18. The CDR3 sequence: CAISEWRRGGGPWEQYF. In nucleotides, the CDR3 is TGTGCCATCAGTGAATGGAGGCGCGGGGGAGGGCCATGGGAGCAGTACTTC.

This CDR3 is CASSPNTGRANEKLFF. CDR3 DNA: TGCGCCAGCAGCCCGAATACGGGCAGGGCGAATGAAAAACTGTTTTTT. V gene TRBV4-1 combines with J gene TRBJ1-4; tentative D call: TRBD1 (5 bases). The V gene lost 4 bases and the J gene lost 5 bases, with 17 bases spanning the gap. CDR1 and CDR2 from the germline V gene are MGHRA and YSYEKL. This CDR3 spans 16 amino acids.

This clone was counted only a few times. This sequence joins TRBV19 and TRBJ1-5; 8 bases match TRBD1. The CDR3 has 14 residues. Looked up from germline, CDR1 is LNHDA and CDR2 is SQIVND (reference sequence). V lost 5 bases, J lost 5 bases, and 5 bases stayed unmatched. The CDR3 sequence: CASSEQGGDQPQHF. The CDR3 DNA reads TGTGCCAGTAGTGAACAGGGGGGGGATCAGCCCCAGCATTTT.

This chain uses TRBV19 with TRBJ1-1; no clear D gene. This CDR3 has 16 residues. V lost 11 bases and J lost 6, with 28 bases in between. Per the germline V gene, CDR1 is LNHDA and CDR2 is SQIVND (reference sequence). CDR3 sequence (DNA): TGTGCCGATAGTCGGGGTTTCCGGGAGAGATTCGCTGAAGCTTTCTTT. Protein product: CADSRGFRERFAEAFF.

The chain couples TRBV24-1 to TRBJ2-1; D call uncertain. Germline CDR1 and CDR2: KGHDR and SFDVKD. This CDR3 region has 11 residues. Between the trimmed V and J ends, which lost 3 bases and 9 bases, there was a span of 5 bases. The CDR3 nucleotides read TGTGCCACCAGTGATCAATTTGAGCAGTTCTTC. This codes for CATSDQFEQFF.

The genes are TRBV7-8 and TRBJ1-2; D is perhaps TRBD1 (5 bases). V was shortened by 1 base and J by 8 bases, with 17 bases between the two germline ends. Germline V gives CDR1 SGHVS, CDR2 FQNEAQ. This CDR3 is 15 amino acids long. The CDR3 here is CASSLGSRAPIGYTF. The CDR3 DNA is TGTGCCAGCAGCTTAGGGAGCAGGGCTCCTATAGGCTACACCTTC.

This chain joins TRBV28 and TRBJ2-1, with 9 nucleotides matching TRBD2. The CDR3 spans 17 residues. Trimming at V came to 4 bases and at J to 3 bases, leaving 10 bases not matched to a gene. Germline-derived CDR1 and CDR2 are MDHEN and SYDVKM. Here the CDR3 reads CASSSGPWTSDYNEQFF. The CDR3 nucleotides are TGTGCCAGCAGTTCCGGGCCTTGGACTAGCGACTACAATGAGCAGTTCTTC.

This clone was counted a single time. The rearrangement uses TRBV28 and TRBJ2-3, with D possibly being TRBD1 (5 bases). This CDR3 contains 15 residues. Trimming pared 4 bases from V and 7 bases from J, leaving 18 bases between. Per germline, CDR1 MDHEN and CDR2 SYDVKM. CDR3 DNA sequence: TGTGCCAGCAGTTCCCCCCCCGACAGCCAACATACGCAGTATTTT. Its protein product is CASSSPPDSQHTQYF.

CDR3 DNA sequence: TGTGCCAGCAGCCAATACAGGGGCTTAAGCTACGAGCAGTACTTC. Its protein product is CASSQYRGLSYEQYF. The V call is TRBV16, the J call TRBJ2-7, with 7 bases matching TRBD1. Unmatched junction bases numbered 6, after V lost 1 base and J lost 3 bases. Germline values: CDR1 KGHSY, CDR2 FQNENV. This CDR3 region has 15 residues.